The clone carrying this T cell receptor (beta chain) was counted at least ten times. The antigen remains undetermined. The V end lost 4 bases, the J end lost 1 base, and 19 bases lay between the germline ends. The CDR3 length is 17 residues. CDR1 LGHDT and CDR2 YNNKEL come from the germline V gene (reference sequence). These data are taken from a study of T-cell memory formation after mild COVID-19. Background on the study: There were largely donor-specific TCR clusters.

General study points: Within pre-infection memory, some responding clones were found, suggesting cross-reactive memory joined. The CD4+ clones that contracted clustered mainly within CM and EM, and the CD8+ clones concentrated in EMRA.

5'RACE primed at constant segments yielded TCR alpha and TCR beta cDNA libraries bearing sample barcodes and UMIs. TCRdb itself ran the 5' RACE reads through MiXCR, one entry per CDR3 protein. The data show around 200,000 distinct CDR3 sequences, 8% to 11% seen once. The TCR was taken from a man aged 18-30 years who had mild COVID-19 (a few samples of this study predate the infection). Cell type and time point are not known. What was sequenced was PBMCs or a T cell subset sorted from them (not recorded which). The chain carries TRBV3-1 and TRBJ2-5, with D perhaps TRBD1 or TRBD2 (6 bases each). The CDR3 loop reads CASSLLGGGGLQETQYF. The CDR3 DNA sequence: TGTGCCAGCAGCCTCCTTGGGGGTGGGGGGCTCCAAGAGACCCAGTACTTC.